This entry is about one TCR beta chain. What this receptor recognizes is not known. No base-level quality is on record; no much larger clone is a single base apart. This entry is derived from a study of CD8 T cells in ankylosing spondylitis listed by TCRdb under 2017. Study-wide context: The study profiled T cell receptor beta repertoires in healthy donors and ankylosing spondylitis patients to find disease-linked TCR variants. Peripheral blood was sampled, and synovial fluid was also collected from ankylosing spondylitis patients. The whole study cohort included 90 to 120 healthy donors and 25 ankylosing spondylitis patients.

Sequencing relied on an Illumina HiSeq 2500. TCR beta libraries were prepared by quantitative 5'-RACE with molecular barcodes. In the original analysis: A new computational method, built on a probabilistic model of VDJ rearrangement, was used to identify disease-linked TCR variants. The public reads were reanalyzed by TCRdb: fastp trimming at Q25, MiXCR alignment, in-frame beta chains only. Each entry is one CDR3 protein sequence, shown with its most common DNA and genes. The V and J calls follow TCRdb's processing rather than the paper's. Present in this sample are about 140,000 distinct CDR3 sequences, about 6.7% of which were seen just once. The ten largest clones capture under 15% of the sample. From the cysteine through the phenylalanine, the CDR3 covers 11 amino acids. The read is trimmed to its CDR3 DNA, 33 bases read in frame from base 1. Deletion took 4 bases off V and 0 bases off J, with a span of 0 bases between the germline ends. CDR1 and CDR2 are drawn from the germline V gene: SGHTA, FQGNSA.

Broad study findings and their caveats: Blood from ankylosing spondylitis patients appeared to be characterized by a TCR beta motif composed of under ten highly homologous amino acid variants. In peripheral blood, the disease-linked clones were found at relatively low frequencies and had a CD8+ phenotype. Significant enrichment of the disease-linked clones was reported in matched synovial fluid samples from ankylosing spondylitis patients. Some motif variants were previously reported in synovial fluid and blood of reactive arthritis patients, suggesting common disease-initiation mechanisms.

Rearrangement joined TRBV7-2 to TRBJ2-5; the D gene cannot be named for sure. The clonotype comes from a female donor with ankylosing spondylitis or in good health (not recorded which). The sequenced material came from blood, either unsorted or a sorted T cell fraction (not recorded which). Read as DNA, the sequence is TGTGCCAGCAGCTACCAAGAGACCCAGTACTTC. Its coded protein is CASSYQETQYF.